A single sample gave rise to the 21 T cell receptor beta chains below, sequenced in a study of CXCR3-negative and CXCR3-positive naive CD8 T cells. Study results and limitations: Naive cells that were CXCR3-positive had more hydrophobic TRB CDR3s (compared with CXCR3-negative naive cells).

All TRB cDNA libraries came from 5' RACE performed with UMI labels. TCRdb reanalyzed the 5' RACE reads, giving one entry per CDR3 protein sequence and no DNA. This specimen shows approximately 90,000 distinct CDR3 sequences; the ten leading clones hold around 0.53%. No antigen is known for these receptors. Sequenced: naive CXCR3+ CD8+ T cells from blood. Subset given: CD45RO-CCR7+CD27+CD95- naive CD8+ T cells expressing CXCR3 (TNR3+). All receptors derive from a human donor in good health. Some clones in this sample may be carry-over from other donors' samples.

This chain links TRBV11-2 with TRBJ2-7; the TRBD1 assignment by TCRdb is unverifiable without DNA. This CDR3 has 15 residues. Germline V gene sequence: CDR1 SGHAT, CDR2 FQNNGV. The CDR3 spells CASSLGAGETYEQYF.

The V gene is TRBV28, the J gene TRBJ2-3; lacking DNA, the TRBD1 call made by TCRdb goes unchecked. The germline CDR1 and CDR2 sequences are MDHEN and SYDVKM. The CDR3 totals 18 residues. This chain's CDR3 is CASSFPGGVLQSTDTQYF.

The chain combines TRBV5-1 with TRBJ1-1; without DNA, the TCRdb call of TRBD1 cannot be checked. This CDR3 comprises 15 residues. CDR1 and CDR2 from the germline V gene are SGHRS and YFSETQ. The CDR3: CASSLTGYEGTEAFF.

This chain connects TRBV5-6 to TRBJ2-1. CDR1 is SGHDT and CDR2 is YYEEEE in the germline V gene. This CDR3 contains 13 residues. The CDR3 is CASSPDPDNEQFF.

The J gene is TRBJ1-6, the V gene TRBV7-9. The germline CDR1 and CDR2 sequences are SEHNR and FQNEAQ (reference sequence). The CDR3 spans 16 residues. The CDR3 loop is CASSLGDYSYNSPLHF. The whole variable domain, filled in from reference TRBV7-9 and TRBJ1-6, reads DTGVSQNPRHKITKRGQNVTFRCDPISEHNRLYWYRQTLGQGPEFLTYFQNEAQLEKSRLLSDRFSAERPKGSFSTLEIQRTEQGDSAMYLCASSLGDYSYNSPLHFGNGTRLTVT.

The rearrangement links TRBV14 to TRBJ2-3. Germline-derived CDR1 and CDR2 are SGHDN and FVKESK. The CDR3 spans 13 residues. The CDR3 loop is CASSQILGDTQYF.

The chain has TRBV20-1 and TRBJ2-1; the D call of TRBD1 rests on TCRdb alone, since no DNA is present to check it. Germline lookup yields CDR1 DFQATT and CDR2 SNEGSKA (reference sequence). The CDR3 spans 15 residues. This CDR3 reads CSARDVRQGINEQFF.

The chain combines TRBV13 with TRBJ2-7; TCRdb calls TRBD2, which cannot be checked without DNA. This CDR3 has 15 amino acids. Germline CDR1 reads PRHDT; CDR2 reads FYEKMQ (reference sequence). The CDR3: CASSSETSGVYEQYF.

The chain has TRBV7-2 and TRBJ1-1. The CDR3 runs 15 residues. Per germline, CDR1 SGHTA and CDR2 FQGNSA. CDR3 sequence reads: CASSLYFGGNTEAFF.

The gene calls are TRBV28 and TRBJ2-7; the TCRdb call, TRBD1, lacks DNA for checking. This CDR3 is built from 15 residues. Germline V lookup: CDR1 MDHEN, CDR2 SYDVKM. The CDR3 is CASSSIGTGAYEQYF.

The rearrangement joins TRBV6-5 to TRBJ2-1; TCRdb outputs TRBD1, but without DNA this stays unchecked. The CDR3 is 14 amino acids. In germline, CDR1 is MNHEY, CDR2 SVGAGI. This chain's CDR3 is CASSPDRPDNEQFF.

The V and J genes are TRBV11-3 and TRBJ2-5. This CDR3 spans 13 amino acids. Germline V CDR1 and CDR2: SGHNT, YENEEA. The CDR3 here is CASSFGDQETQYF.

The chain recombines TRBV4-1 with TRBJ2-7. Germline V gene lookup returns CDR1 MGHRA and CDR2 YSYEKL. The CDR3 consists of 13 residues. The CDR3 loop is CASSQGWDYEQYF.

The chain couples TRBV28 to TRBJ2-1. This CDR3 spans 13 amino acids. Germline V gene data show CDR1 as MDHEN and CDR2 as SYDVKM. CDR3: CASSEFLRNEQFF. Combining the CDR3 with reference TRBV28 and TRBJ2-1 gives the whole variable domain DVKVTQSSRYLVKRTGEKVFLECVQDMDHENMFWYRQDPGLGLRLIYFSYDVKMKEKGDIPEGYSVSREKKERFSLILESASTNQTSMYLCASSEFLRNEQFFGPGTRLTVL.

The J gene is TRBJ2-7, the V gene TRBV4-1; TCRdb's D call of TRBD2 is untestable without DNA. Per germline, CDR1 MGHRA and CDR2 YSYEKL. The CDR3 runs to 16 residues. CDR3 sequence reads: CASSPDPGGNSYEQYF.

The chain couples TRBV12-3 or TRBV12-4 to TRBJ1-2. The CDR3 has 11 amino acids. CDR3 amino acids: CASSFGVNPVF.

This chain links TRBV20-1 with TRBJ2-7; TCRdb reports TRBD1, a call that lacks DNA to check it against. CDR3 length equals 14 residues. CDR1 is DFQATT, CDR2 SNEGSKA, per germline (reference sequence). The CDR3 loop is CSASGGGDLDEQYF.

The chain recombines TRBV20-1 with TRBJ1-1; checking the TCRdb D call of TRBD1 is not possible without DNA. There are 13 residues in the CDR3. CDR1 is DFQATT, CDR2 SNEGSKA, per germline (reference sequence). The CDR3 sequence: CSAKGGGSTEAFF.

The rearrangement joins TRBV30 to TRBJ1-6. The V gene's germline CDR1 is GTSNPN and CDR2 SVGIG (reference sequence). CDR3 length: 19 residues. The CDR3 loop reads CAWSVSPYGEKTYNSPLHF.

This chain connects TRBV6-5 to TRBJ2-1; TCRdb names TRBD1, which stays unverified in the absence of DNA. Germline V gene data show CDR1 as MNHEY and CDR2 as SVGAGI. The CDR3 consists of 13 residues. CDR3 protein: CASSYFRGDEQFF.

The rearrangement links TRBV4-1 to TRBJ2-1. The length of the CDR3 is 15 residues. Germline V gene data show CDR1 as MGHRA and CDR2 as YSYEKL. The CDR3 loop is CASSQEEGSYNEQFF.